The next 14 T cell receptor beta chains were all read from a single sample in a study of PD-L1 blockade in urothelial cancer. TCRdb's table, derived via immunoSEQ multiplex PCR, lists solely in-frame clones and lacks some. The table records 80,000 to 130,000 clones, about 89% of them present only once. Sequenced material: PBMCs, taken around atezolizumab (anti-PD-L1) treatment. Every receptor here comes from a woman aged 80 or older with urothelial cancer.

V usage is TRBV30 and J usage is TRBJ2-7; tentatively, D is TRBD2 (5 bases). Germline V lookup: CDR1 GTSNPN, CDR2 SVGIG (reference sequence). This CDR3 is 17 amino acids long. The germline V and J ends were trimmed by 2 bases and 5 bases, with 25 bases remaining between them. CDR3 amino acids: CAWSISRGSGRRNEQYF. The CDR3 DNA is TGTGCCTGGAGTATCTCTAGAGGGTCAGGACGAAGAAACGAGCAGTACTTC.

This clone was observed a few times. CDR3 region: CASSVDPTGGALNEQFF. The CDR3 nucleotides read TGTGCCAGCAGCGTAGACCCTACGGGGGGGGCCCTCAATGAGCAGTTCTTC. This chain links TRBV9 with TRBJ2-1; TRBD2 agrees at 8 bases. J was trimmed by 6 bases and V by 0 bases; bases with no gene match: 11. CDR1 is SGDLS and CDR2 is YYNGEE in the germline V gene. The CDR3 has 17 residues.

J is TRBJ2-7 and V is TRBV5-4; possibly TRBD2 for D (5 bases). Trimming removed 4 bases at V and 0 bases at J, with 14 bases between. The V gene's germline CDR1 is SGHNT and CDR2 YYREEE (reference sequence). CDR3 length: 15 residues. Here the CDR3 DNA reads TGTGCCAGCAGCCCCTCGGACTCAAGCTCCTACGAGCAGTACTTC. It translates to CASSPSDSSSYEQYF.

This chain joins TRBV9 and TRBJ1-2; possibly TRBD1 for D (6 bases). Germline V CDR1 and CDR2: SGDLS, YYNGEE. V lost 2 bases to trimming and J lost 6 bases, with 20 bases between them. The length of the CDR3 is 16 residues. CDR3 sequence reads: CASSVRTDGKRDGYTF. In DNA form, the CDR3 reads TGTGCCAGCAGCGTGCGGACAGACGGCAAGAGGGATGGCTACACCTTC.

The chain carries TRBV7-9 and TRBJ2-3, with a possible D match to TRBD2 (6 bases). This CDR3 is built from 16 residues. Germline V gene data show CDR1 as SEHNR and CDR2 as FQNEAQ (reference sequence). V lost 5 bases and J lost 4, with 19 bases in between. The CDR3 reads CASSHRVEGSSDTQYF. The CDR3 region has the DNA TGTGCCAGCAGCCATCGAGTGGAGGGATCGTCAGATACGCAGTATTTT.

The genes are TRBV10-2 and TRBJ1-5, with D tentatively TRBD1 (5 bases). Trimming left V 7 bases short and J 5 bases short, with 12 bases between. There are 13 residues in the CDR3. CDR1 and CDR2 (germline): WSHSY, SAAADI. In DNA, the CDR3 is TGCGCCAGCACAGGGTTTGTCGATCAGCCCCAGCATTTT. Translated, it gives CASTGFVDQPQHF.

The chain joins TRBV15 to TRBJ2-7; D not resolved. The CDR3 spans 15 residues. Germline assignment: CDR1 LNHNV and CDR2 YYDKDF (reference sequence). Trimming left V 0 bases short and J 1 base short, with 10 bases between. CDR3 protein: CATSRDYWSSYEQYF. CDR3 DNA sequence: TGTGCCACCAGCAGAGATTATTGGAGTTCCTACGAGCAGTACTTC.

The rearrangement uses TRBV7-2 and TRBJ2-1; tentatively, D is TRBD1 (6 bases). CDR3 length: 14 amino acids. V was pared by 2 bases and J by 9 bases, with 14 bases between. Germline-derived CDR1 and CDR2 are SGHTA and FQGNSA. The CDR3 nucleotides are TGTGCCAGCAGCTTACTTAGACAGGCCGGTGAGCAGTTCTTC. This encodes CASSLLRQAGEQFF. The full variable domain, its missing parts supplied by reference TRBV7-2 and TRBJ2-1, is GAGVSQSPSNKVTEKGKDVELRCDPISGHTALYWYRQSLGQGLEFLIYFQGNSAPDKSGLPSDRFSAERTGGSVSTLTIQRTQQEDSAVYLCASSLLRQAGEQFFGPGTRLTVL.

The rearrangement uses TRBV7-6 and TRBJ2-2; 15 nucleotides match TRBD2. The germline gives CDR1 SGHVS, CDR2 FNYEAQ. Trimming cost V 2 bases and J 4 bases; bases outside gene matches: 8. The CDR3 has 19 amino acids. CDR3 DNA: TGTGCCAGCAGCTTATTAGGACTAGCGGGAGGGAGAGCCACCGGGGAGCTGTTTTTT. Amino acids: CASSLLGLAGGRATGELFF.

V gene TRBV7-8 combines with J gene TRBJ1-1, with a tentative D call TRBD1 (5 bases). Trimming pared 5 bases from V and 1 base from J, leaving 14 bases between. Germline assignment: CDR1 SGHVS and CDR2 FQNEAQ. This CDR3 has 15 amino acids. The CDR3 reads CASSLDRTANTEAFF. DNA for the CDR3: TGTGCCAGCAGCCTTGACAGAACCGCGAACACTGAAGCTTTCTTT.

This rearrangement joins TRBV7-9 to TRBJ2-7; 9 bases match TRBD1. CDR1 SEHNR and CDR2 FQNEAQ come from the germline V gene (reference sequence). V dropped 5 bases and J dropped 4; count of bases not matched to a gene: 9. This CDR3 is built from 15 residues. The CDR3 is CASSNHYRGLYEQYF. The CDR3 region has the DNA TGTGCCAGCAGCAATCATTACAGGGGGCTATACGAGCAGTACTTC.

The CDR3 reads CASSLVATPGNTIYF. The CDR3, as DNA: TGTGCCAGCAGCTTAGTGGCCACCCCTGGAAACACCATATATTTT. The rearrangement uses TRBV7-2 and TRBJ1-3; D uncertain. Trimming pared 1 base from V and 2 bases from J, leaving 9 bases between. Germline V gene data show CDR1 as SGHTA and CDR2 as FQGNSA. The CDR3 has 15 residues.

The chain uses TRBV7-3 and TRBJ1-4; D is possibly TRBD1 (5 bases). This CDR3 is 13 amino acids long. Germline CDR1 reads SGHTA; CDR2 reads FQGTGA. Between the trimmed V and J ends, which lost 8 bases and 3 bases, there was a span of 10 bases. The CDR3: CASARAANEKLFF. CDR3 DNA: TGTGCCAGCGCCAGGGCGGCTAATGAAAAACTGTTTTTT.

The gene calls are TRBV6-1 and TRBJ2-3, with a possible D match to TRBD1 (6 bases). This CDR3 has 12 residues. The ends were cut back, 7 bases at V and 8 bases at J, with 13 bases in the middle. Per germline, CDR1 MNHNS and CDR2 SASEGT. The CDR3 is CASNYRDVTQYF. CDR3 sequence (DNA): TGTGCCAGCAATTACAGGGACGTTACGCAGTATTTT.